One sample yielded the 25 T cell receptor beta chains listed below, sequenced in a study of blood T cell repertoires in COVID-19. The table came from immunoSEQ multiplex PCR; TCRdb's copy has only in-frame clones and leaves some out. The sample has approximately 230,000 clones, roughly 87% seen once. Material: PBMCs or T cells enriched from blood (not recorded which). These TCRs come from a woman younger than 45 with acute COVID-19.

The rearrangement links TRBV6-5 to TRBJ2-5; 7 positions agree with TRBD1. The V segment lost 6 bases and the J segment 5 bases; nucleotides outside the gene matches: 6. This CDR3 comprises 13 residues. The germline gives CDR1 MNHEY, CDR2 SVGAGI. CDR3 in DNA: TGTGCCAGCAGAGACAGGGTTTCTGAGACCCAGTACTTC. Protein: CASRDRVSETQYF.

The rearrangement joins TRBV27 to TRBJ2-7; maybe TRBD2 (5 bases). Germline assignment: CDR1 MNHEY and CDR2 SMNVEV (reference sequence). The V and J ends lost 8 bases and 2 bases respectively, with 16 bases between them. CDR3 length equals 14 residues. CDR3 loop: CASSEVTRPYEQYF. CDR3 DNA: TGTGCCAGCTCCGAAGTTACTAGACCCTACGAGCAGTACTTC.

This clone appeared a few times. The genes are TRBV30 and TRBJ2-6; the match to TRBD1 covers 8 bases. V gave up 5 bases and J gave up 3 bases; unmatched junction bases: 0. Germline V gives CDR1 GTSNPN, CDR2 SVGIG (reference sequence). There are 13 residues in the CDR3. CDR3 nucleotide sequence: TGTGCCTGGGGACAGGGTGGGGCCAACGTCCTGACTTTC. Protein sequence: CAWGQGGANVLTF.

V and J are TRBV5-1 and TRBJ2-7; D is perhaps TRBD1 (6 bases). Germline V gene data show CDR1 as SGHRS and CDR2 as YFSETQ. The CDR3 is 14 residues long. Trimming removed 3 bases from V and 2 bases from J, with 12 bases in between. The CDR3 nucleotides are TGCGCCAGCAGCTCCGGGACACAAACCTACGAGCAGTACTTC. It codes for CASSSGTQTYEQYF.

The CDR3 reads CASWGEYGNTIYF. CDR3 sequence (DNA): TGTGCTAGTTGGGGCGAGTACGGAAACACCATATATTTT. This chain connects TRBV12-5 to TRBJ1-3; D is perhaps TRBD1 (5 bases). This CDR3 contains 13 residues. Trimming pared 8 bases from V and 4 bases from J, leaving 12 bases between. Germline assignment: CDR1 LGHNT and CDR2 FRNRAP.

The rearrangement links TRBV7-6 to TRBJ1-6; D remains unclear. CDR3 size: 14 residues. Germline V gene data show CDR1 as SGHVS and CDR2 as FNYEAQ. Trimming shortened V by 4 bases and J by 5 bases, and 9 bases separated the two germline ends. CDR3 DNA sequence: TGTGCCAGCAGCTCTAGAGGGAATAATTCACCCCTCCACTTT. Protein: CASSSRGNNSPLHF.

The table lists this clone with a few counts. The V call is TRBV5-1, the J call TRBJ1-2; no clear D gene. V was pared by 0 bases and J by 8 bases, with 8 bases between. The germline V gene has CDR1 SGHRS and CDR2 YFSETQ. This CDR3 region has 12 residues. The DNA for the CDR3 is TGCGCCAGCAGCTTGGCCACAGAGGGCTACACCTTC. It translates to CASSLATEGYTF.

The chain recombines TRBV27 with TRBJ1-1; maybe TRBD1 (5 bases). Trimming took off 5 bases at V and 1 base at J, with 11 bases between the two ends. CDR1 is MNHEY, CDR2 SMNVEV, per germline (reference sequence). This CDR3 has 14 residues. DNA for the CDR3: TGTGCCAGCAGTCCGCAGACAGAGAACACTGAAGCTTTCTTT. Translation: CASSPQTENTEAFF.

This chain joins TRBV7-2 and TRBJ1-3, with D possibly being TRBD1 (5 bases). V was trimmed by 5 bases and J by 0 bases, leaving 11 bases between them. The CDR3 runs 15 residues. CDR1 is SGHTA, CDR2 FQGNSA, per germline. DNA for the CDR3: TGTGCCAGCAGCACCCGACAGCTCTCTGGAAACACCATATATTTT. Translated, it gives CASSTRQLSGNTIYF.

The genes are TRBV19 and TRBJ1-2; 7 nucleotides line up with TRBD1. V shed 0 bases, J shed 4 bases, and the junction held 8 bases outside the gene matches. Germline V gene lookup returns CDR1 LNHDA and CDR2 SQIVND (reference sequence). This CDR3 region has 16 residues. The CDR3 nucleotides read TGTGCCAGTAGTATAGATCCAACCGGGACAGCCTATGGCTACACCTTC. Residues: CASSIDPTGTAYGYTF.

The rearrangement joins TRBV24-1 to TRBJ2-1; tentative D call: TRBD2 (6 bases). Germline V lookup: CDR1 KGHDR, CDR2 SFDVKD. This CDR3 is 15 amino acids long. Trimming stripped 0 bases from V and 5 bases from J, with 10 bases between. CDR3 protein: CATSDLQTGDNEQFF. In nucleotides, the CDR3 is TGTGCCACCAGTGATTTGCAAACGGGAGACAATGAGCAGTTCTTC.

Of note for this clone: One junction end does not reproduce the germline sequence, and a read error may be involved. The V gene is TRBV28, the J gene TRBJ2-7; TRBD2 matches 7 bases. This CDR3 comprises 14 residues. The germline V gene encodes CDR1 MDHEN and CDR2 SYDVKM. This CDR3 reads CASSLMTSSDEQYF. The DNA for the CDR3 is TGTGCCAGCAGTTTAATGACTAGCTCCGACGAGCAGTACTTC.

The chain recombines TRBV5-1 with TRBJ1-1, with D maybe TRBD1 (5 bases). CDR1 is SGHRS and CDR2 is YFSETQ in the germline V gene. V lost 4 bases, J lost 2 bases, and 9 bases lay in between. The CDR3 runs to 13 residues. The CDR3 region has the DNA TGCGCCAGCAGCGACGGACAAAACACTGAAGCTTTCTTT. Translated: CASSDGQNTEAFF.

V is TRBV28 and J is TRBJ1-2; tentative D call: TRBD1 (5 bases). CDR3 length equals 11 residues. Looked up from germline, CDR1 is MDHEN and CDR2 is SYDVKM. The germline V and J ends were trimmed by 7 bases and 5 bases, with 8 bases remaining between them. CDR3 nucleotides: TGTGCCAGCACCGGGGGGTATGGCTACACCTTC. Translating it yields CASTGGYGYTF.

The CDR3 DNA reads as TGTGCCAGCAGTTTCTTTAGCGGCGTCACTGAAGCTTTCTTT. It translates to CASSFFSGVTEAFF. The genes are TRBV28 and TRBJ1-1; D gene uncertain. Germline CDR1 and CDR2: MDHEN and SYDVKM. The CDR3 has 14 residues. V shed 3 bases and J shed 4 bases, with 12 bases lying between them.

This chain connects TRBV19 to TRBJ2-6, with D uncertain. The CDR3 runs to 15 residues. Per germline, CDR1 LNHDA and CDR2 SQIVND (reference sequence). With 1 base removed from V and 4 bases from J, the gap between germline ends came to 8 bases. The CDR3, as DNA: TGTGCCAGTAGTATAGGATTGGCCGGGGCCAACGTCCTGACTTTC. The encoded protein is CASSIGLAGANVLTF.

V gene TRBV18 combines with J gene TRBJ1-5, with TRBD1 matching over 8 bases. The CDR3 contains 14 residues. V lost 6 bases and J lost 6; bases outside the gene matches: 7. Germline V gene sequence: CDR1 KGHSH, CDR2 LQKENI. The CDR3: CASSEGQVGQPQHF. DNA for the CDR3: TGTGCCAGCTCCGAGGGACAGGTGGGTCAGCCCCAGCATTTT.

This clone was recorded only once. The V call is TRBV27, the J call TRBJ1-2; D may be TRBD1 (6 bases). Germline V gives CDR1 MNHEY, CDR2 SMNVEV (reference sequence). This CDR3 region has 13 residues. Between the trimmed V and J ends, which lost 4 bases and 6 bases, there was a span of 12 bases. CDR3 nucleotide sequence: TGTGCCAGCAGTTCCCCAACAGGGAATGGCTACACCTTC. It specifies CASSSPTGNGYTF.

The V and J genes are TRBV28 and TRBJ1-2; 7 bases agree with TRBD1. With V trimmed by 8 bases and J by 3 bases, 9 bases remained unmatched. This CDR3 region has 14 residues. Looked up from germline, CDR1 is MDHEN and CDR2 is SYDVKM. CDR3 DNA: TGTGCCAGCGTTTCTACAGGGGCGGACTATGGCTACACCTTC. Amino acid sequence: CASVSTGADYGYTF.

The chain recombines TRBV10-2 with TRBJ2-1; tentative D call: TRBD2 (5 bases). This CDR3 has 14 amino acids. Trimming pared 8 bases from V and 8 bases from J, leaving 19 bases between. Germline-derived CDR1 and CDR2 are WSHSY and SAAADI. For the CDR3, the DNA is TGCGCCAGCGGCCGGTGGACTTCAGCCGATGAGCAGTTCTTC. Translation gives CASGRWTSADEQFF.

J is TRBJ2-5 and V is TRBV18; 11 positions match TRBD2. This CDR3 is built from 16 residues. CDR1 is KGHSH, CDR2 LQKENI, per germline. J was trimmed by 5 bases and V by 3 bases; bases with no gene match: 8. The CDR3 loop is CASSPTSGTARETQYF. CDR3 DNA: TGTGCCAGCTCACCGACTAGCGGGACGGCGAGGGAGACCCAGTACTTC.

The V and J genes are TRBV5-1 and TRBJ1-1, with no clear D. CDR1 is SGHRS and CDR2 is YFSETQ in the germline V gene. V lost 6 bases and J 6 bases, leaving 21 bases between the germline ends. This CDR3 has 15 residues. The CDR3: CASKIGPDGKAEAFF. For the CDR3, the DNA is TGCGCCAGCAAGATTGGGCCAGACGGAAAGGCTGAAGCTTTCTTT.

This clone has only one observation. The chain has TRBV28 and TRBJ1-5; a possible D gene is TRBD1 (5 bases). Germline-derived CDR1 and CDR2 are MDHEN and SYDVKM. This CDR3 is built from 13 residues. V was cut by 6 bases and J by 5 bases, with 11 bases left in between. CDR3: CASRSQGYQPQHF. DNA of the CDR3: TGTGCCAGCAGATCGCAGGGTTATCAGCCCCAGCATTTT. The variable domain in full, completed from reference TRBV28 and TRBJ1-5, reads DVKVTQSSRYLVKRTGEKVFLECVQDMDHENMFWYRQDPGLGLRLIYFSYDVKMKEKGDIPEGYSVSREKKERFSLILESASTNQTSMYLCASRSQGYQPQHFGDGTRLSIL.

This clone was observed once. V and J are TRBV7-6 and TRBJ1-1, with 9 bases that match TRBD1. The CDR3 is 16 residues long. Germline V gene data show CDR1 as SGHVS and CDR2 as FNYEAQ. V dropped 1 base and J dropped 4; count of bases not matched to a gene: 7. The CDR3 nucleotides read TGTGCCAGCAGCTTAGGTGAGGACAGGGGTGTCACTGAAGCTTTCTTT. This codes for CASSLGEDRGVTEAFF. Full variable domain (rest looked up from reference TRBV7-6 and TRBJ1-1): GAGVSQSPRYKVTKRGQDVALRCDPISGHVSLYWYRQALGQGPEFLTYFNYEAQQDKSGLPNDRFSAERPEGSISTLTIQRTEQRDSAMYRCASSLGEDRGVTEAFFGQGTRLTVV.

This clone was observed once. The CDR3 DNA reads as TGTGCCAGCAGCTTAATGGCATTGAACACTGAAGCTTTCTTT. The encoded protein is CASSLMALNTEAFF. The chain links TRBV11-2 to TRBJ1-1; no definite D call. V lost 2 bases to trimming and J lost 0 bases, with 7 bases between them. The CDR3 is 14 residues long. Germline V lookup: CDR1 SGHAT, CDR2 FQNNGV.